The clone carrying this T cell receptor (beta chain) was seen many times. The antigen is undetermined. In making diagnoses, clinical symptoms, serum thyroxine and TRAb, thyroid ultrasound and orbital computed tomography were all used. Trimming removed 0 bases from V and 10 bases from J, with 13 bases in between. Germline loops: CDR1 SGHTA, CDR2 FQGNSA. The length of the CDR3 is 14 residues. The record originates from a study of T cells in Graves' hyperthyroidism and ophthalmopathy. Study-level findings and limits: Model output signaled ophthalmopathy a median around 6.9 months ahead of onset.

Researchers took RNA transcripts and amplified the TCR beta CDR3 regions from them. Carried out on the TCR CDR3, a first-round RT-PCR used the HTBI primer set. Each CDR3 protein gets one entry after TCRdb re-called the multiplex PCR reads with MiXCR. In the table there are 410,000 or so distinct CDR3 sequences, roughly 14% of which are singletons. The clonotype comes from a young man with Graves' ophthalmopathy. The chain has TRBV7-2 and TRBJ2-1; D is unclear. Input material: blood. The CDR3 DNA reads as TGTGCCAGCAGCTTAGCGCTGATCAGCCCGGAGCAGTTCTTC. Translated: CASSLALISPEQFF.